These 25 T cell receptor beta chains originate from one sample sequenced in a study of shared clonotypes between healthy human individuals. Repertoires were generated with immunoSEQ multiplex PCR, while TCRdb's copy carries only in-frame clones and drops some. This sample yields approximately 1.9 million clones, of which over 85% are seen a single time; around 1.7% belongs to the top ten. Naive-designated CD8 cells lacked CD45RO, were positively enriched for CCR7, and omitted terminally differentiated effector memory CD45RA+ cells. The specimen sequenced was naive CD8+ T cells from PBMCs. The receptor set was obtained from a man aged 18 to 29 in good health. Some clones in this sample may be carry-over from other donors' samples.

CDR3 sequence: CASSQNRGNYEQYF. The CDR3 DNA is TGCGCCAGCAGTCAGAACAGGGGAAACTACGAGCAGTACTTC. This sequence joins TRBV4-1 and TRBJ2-7; TRBD1 aligns across 7 bases. This CDR3 comprises 14 residues. Per the germline V gene, CDR1 is MGHRA and CDR2 is YSYEKL. Trimming took 6 bases from V and 3 from J; bases not matched to a gene: 8.

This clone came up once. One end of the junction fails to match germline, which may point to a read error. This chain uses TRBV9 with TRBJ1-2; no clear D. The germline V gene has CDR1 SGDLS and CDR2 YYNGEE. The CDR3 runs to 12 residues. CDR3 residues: CASSPTERLGPF. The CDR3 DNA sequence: TGTGCCAGCAGCCCAACGGAGCGCCTGGGCCCCTTC.

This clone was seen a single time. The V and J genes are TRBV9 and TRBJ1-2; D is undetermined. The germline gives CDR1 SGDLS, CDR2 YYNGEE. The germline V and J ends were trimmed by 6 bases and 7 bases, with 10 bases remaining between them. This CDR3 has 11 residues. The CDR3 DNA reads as TGTGCCAGCAAATCTGGCGGTGGCTACACCTTC. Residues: CASKSGGGYTF.

The CDR3 is CARGPRESADTQYF. In nucleotides, the CDR3 is TGCGCCAGGGGACCCAGGGAGTCGGCAGATACGCAGTATTTT. V and J are TRBV10-1 and TRBJ2-3, with D perhaps TRBD1 or TRBD2 (5 bases each). The CDR3 totals 14 residues. Per germline, CDR1 WNHNN and CDR2 SYGVQD (reference sequence). V lost 9 bases and J 4 bases, leaving 17 bases between the germline ends.

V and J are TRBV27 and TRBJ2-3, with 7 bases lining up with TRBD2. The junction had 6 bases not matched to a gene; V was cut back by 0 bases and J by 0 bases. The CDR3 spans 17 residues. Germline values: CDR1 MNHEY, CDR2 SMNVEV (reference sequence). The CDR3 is CASSLSSLAASTDTQYF. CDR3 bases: TGTGCCAGCAGTTTATCGTCCCTAGCGGCTAGCACAGATACGCAGTATTTT.

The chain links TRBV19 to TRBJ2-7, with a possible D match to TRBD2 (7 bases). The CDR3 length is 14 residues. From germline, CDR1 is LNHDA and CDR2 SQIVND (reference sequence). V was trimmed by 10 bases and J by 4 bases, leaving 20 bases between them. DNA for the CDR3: TGTGCCACCCAATCGGGGGGCGAAGGGTACGAGCAGTACTTC. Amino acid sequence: CATQSGGEGYEQYF.

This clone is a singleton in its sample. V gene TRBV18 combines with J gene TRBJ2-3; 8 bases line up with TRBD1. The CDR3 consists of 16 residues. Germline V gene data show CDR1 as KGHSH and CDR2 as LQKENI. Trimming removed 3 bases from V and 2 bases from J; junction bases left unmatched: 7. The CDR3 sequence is CASSPPRDRFTDTQYF. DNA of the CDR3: TGTGCCAGCTCACCGCCGAGGGACAGGTTCACAGATACGCAGTATTTT.

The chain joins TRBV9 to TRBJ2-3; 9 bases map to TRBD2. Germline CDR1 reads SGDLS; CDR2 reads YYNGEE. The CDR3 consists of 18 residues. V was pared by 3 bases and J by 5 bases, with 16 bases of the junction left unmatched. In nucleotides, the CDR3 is TGTGCCAGCAGCGCTACTCTGGCGGGAGGGCCAGTTGGAGATACGCAGTATTTT. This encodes CASSATLAGGPVGDTQYF.

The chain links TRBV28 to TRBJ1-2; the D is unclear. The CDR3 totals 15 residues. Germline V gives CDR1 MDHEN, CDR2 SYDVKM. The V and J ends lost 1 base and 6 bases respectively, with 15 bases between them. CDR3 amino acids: CASSLSPGGRDGYTF. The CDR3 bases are TGTGCCAGCAGTTTATCCCCGGGCGGGAGGGATGGCTACACCTTC.

The chain's CDR3 is CAWSVGQFGYTF. The CDR3 DNA sequence: TGTGCCTGGAGTGTAGGTCAGTTTGGCTACACCTTC. The V gene is TRBV30, the J gene TRBJ1-2, with D hard to call. CDR3 size: 12 residues. Trimming took off 0 bases at V and 7 bases at J, with 9 bases between the two ends. Germline V lookup: CDR1 GTSNPN, CDR2 SVGIG (reference sequence).

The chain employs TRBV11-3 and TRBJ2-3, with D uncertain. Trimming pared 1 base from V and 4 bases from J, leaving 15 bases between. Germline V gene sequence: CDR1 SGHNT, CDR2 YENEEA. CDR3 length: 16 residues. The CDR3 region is CASSLGWTSNPDTQYF. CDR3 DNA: TGTGCCAGCAGCTTAGGGTGGACCTCGAATCCAGATACGCAGTATTTT. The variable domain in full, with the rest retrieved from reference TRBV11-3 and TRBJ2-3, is EAGVVQSPRYKIIEKKQPVAFWCNPISGHNTLYWYLQNLGQGPELLIRYENEEAVDDSQLPKDRFSAERLKGVDSTLKIQPAELGDSAVYLCASSLGWTSNPDTQYFGPGTRLTVL.

The CDR3 loop reads CASSRVHYNEQFF. DNA of the CDR3: TGTGCCAGTAGCCGAGTTCACTACAATGAGCAGTTCTTC. This sequence joins TRBV19 and TRBJ2-1; D is unclear. The V end was cut by 6 bases, the J end by 3 bases, with 9 bases between. This CDR3 contains 13 residues. Germline V CDR1 and CDR2: LNHDA, SQIVND (reference sequence).

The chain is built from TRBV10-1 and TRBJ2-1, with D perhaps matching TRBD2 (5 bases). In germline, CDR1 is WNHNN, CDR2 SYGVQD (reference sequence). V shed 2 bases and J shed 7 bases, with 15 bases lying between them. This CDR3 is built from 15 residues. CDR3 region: CASSEEGKFSNEQFF. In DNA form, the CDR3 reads TGCGCCAGCAGTGAGGAGGGCAAGTTTAGTAATGAGCAGTTCTTC.

CDR3 residues: CASRGLGRELFF. The DNA for the CDR3 is TGTGCCAGCAGGGGCTTGGGAAGGGAGCTGTTTTTT. V and J are TRBV11-2 and TRBJ2-2; no clear D gene. Germline V gives CDR1 SGHAT, CDR2 FQNNGV. The CDR3 contains 12 residues. V lost 6 bases and J 9 bases, leaving 11 bases between the germline ends. The full variable domain, in which reference TRBV11-2 and TRBJ2-2 provide the parts outside the CDR3, is EAGVAQSPRYKIIEKRQSVAFWCNPISGHATLYWYQQILGQGPKLLIQFQNNGVVDDSQLPKDRFSAERLKGVDSTLKIQPAKLEDSAVYLCASRGLGRELFFGEGSRLTVL.

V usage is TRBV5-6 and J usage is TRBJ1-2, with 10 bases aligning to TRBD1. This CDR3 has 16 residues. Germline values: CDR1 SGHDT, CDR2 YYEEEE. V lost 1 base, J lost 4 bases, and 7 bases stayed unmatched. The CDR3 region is CASSLPKTGGGYGYTF. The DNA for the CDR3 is TGTGCCAGCAGCTTGCCCAAGACAGGGGGCGGCTATGGCTACACCTTC. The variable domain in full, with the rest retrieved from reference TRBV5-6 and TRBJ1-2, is DAGVTQSPTHLIKTRGQQVTLRCSPKSGHDTVSWYQQALGQGPQFIFQYYEEEERQRGNFPDRFSGHQFPNYSSELNVNALLLGDSALYLCASSLPKTGGGYGYTFGSGTRLTVV.

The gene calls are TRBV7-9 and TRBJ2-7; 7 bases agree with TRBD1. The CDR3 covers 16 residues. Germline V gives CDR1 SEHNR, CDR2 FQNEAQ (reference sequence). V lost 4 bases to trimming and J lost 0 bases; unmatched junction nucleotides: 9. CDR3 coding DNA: TGTGCCAGCAGCTCCCCGACAGGGTGGGACTCCTACGAGCAGTACTTC. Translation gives CASSSPTGWDSYEQYF.

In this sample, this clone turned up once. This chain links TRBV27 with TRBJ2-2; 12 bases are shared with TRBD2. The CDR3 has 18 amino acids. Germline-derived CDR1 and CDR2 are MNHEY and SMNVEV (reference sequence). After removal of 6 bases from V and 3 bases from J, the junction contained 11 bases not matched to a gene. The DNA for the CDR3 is TGTGCCAGCAGATTGGGGTCTAGCGGGAGGGGATACACCGGGGAGCTGTTTTTT. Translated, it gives CASRLGSSGRGYTGELFF.

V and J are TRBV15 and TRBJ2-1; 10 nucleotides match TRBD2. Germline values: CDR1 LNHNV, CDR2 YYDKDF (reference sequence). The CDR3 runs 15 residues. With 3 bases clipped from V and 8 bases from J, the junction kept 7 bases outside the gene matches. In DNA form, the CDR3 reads TGTGCCACCAGCAGGGAGCGGGAGGGCTGGTATGAGCAGTTCTTC. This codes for CATSREREGWYEQFF.

Written as DNA, the CDR3 is TGTGCCAGCAGTTTTAGTTACGGGGCAGTGGAGTTCTTC. It is translated as CASSFSYGAVEFF. This chain joins TRBV27 and TRBJ2-1, with D possibly called TRBD1 or TRBD2 (5 bases each). Germline V gene sequence: CDR1 MNHEY, CDR2 SMNVEV (reference sequence). Trimming took off 3 bases at V and 14 bases at J, with 17 bases between the two ends. The CDR3 has 13 residues.

The CDR3 loop reads CASSQETGGTVVWNEQFF. The CDR3 DNA follows: TGCGCCAGCAGCCAAGAGACGGGCGGGACAGTGGTCTGGAATGAGCAGTTCTTC. The gene calls are TRBV4-1 and TRBJ2-1, with D maybe TRBD1 (7 bases). The CDR3 length is 18 residues. The germline CDR1 and CDR2 sequences are MGHRA and YSYEKL. V was shortened by 0 bases and J by 7 bases, with 22 bases between the two germline ends.

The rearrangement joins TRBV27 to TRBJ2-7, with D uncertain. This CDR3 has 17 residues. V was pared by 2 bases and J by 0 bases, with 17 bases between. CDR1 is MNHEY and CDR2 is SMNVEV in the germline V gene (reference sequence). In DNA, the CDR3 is TGTGCCAGCAGTTTACGGGTAGTGGGCCCCAACTCCTACGAGCAGTACTTC. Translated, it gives CASSLRVVGPNSYEQYF.

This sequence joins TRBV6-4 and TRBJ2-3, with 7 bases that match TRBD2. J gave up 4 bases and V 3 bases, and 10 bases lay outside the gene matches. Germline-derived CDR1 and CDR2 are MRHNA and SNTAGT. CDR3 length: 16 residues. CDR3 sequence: CASSEAAGVKADTQYF. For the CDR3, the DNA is TGTGCCAGCAGTGAGGCGGCGGGAGTTAAGGCAGATACGCAGTATTTT.

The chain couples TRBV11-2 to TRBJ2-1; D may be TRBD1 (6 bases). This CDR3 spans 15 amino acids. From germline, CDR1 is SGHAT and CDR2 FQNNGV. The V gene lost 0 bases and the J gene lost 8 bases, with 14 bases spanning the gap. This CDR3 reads CASSLDFGQYDEQFF. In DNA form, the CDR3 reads TGTGCCAGCAGCTTAGATTTCGGACAGTACGATGAGCAGTTCTTC. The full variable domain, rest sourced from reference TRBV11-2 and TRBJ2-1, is EAGVAQSPRYKIIEKRQSVAFWCNPISGHATLYWYQQILGQGPKLLIQFQNNGVVDDSQLPKDRFSAERLKGVDSTLKIQPAKLEDSAVYLCASSLDFGQYDEQFFGPGTRLTVL.

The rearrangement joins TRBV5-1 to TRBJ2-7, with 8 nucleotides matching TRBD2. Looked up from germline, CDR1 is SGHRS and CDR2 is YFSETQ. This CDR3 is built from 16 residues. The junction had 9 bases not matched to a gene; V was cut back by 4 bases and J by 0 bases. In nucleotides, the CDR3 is TGCGCCAGCAGCCCGGGACTTAGCGGGAACTCCTACGAGCAGTACTTC. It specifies CASSPGLSGNSYEQYF.

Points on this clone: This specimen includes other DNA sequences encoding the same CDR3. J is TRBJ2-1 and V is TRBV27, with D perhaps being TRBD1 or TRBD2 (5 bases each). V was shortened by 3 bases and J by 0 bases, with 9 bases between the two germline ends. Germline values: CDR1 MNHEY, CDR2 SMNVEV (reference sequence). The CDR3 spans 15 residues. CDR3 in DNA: TGTGCCAGCAGTTTGGGACGGAGCTCCTACAATGAGCAGTTCTTC. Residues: CASSLGRSSYNEQFF.